This entry lists 12 T cell receptor beta chains sequenced from one sample in a study of shared clonotypes between healthy human individuals. The repertoire was sequenced with immunoSEQ multiplex PCR; TCRdb's copy has only in-frame clones and lacks some. Of 400,000 to 550,000 clones listed, 70% to 85% are singletons. The sample was PBMCs. These receptors were taken from a woman aged 40 to 55 in good health. Some clones in this sample may be carry-over from other donors' samples.

The chain links TRBV5-1 to TRBJ2-1, with TRBD2 matching 12 bases. The CDR3 covers 16 residues. Germline assignment: CDR1 SGHRS and CDR2 YFSETQ. V shed 2 bases and J 8 bases; nucleotides not matched to a gene: 8. CDR3 nucleotide sequence: TGCGCCAGCAGCTTCACTAGCGGGAGGAGTTGGGATGAGCAGTTCTTC. This gives the protein CASSFTSGRSWDEQFF.

The chain combines TRBV27 with TRBJ2-3, with no clear D. In germline, CDR1 is MNHEY, CDR2 SMNVEV (reference sequence). V was pared by 7 bases and J by 4 bases, with 21 bases between. The CDR3 has 16 amino acids. The CDR3 DNA follows: TGTGCCAGCAAAGCTTACGGCGGCGCTTCTCCAGATACGCAGTATTTT. Translating gives CASKAYGGASPDTQYF.

Details on this clone: A much larger clone lies a single base off, so this may be a read error. Other DNA sequences in the sample encode the same CDR3. The gene calls are TRBV30 and TRBJ1-2; D not resolved. The CDR3 has 13 residues. Trimming pared 4 bases from V and 0 bases from J, leaving 9 bases between. Germline assignment: CDR1 GTSNPN and CDR2 SVGIG (reference sequence). The DNA for the CDR3 is TGTGCCTGGATTGGTAGTCCTAACTATGGCTACACCTTC. This codes for CAWIGSPNYGYTF.

The chain uses TRBV28 and TRBJ1-5; the match to TRBD1 covers 8 bases. This CDR3 region has 18 residues. V shed 5 bases and J 0 bases; nucleotides not matched to a gene: 12. CDR1 and CDR2 (germline): MDHEN, SYDVKM. The CDR3: CASSPGTGVSYSNQPQHF. The CDR3 region has the DNA TGTGCCAGCAGTCCCGGGACAGGCGTAAGCTATAGCAATCAGCCCCAGCATTTT.

This clone appeared a few times. The V call is TRBV10-3, the J call TRBJ2-1, with TRBD2 matching over 9 bases. V was clipped by 2 bases and J by 7 bases; unmatched bases: 3. CDR1 is ENHRY, CDR2 SYGVKD, per germline. This CDR3 has 14 amino acids. The CDR3 protein is CAISESLAGNEQFF. The CDR3 bases are TGTGCCATCAGTGAGAGTCTAGCGGGAAATGAGCAGTTCTTC.

The chain couples TRBV5-1 to TRBJ1-1; D unclear. CDR3 length: 16 residues. The V end lost 1 base, the J end lost 1 base, and 14 bases lay between the germline ends. Per germline, CDR1 SGHRS and CDR2 YFSETQ. The CDR3: CASSLQISVRNTEAFF. The DNA for the CDR3 is TGCGCCAGCAGCTTGCAGATCTCGGTCCGGAACACTGAAGCTTTCTTT.

The rearrangement uses TRBV5-5 and TRBJ2-1; D unclear. CDR3 length equals 13 residues. Germline CDR1 SGHKS, CDR2 YYEKEE (reference sequence). V was pared by 0 bases and J by 5 bases, with 6 bases between. The CDR3 loop is CASSLDIHNEQFF. CDR3 nucleotide sequence: TGTGCCAGCAGCTTGGACATTCACAATGAGCAGTTCTTC.

This clone has just a few counts. This chain connects TRBV21-1 to TRBJ2-5; TRBD1 reflects the table's D call only, with no check against the DNA. TRBV21-1 is termed a pseudogene. The CDR3 consists of 15 residues. The CDR3 here is CASSKAFTYRETQYF. The DNA for the CDR3 is TGTGCCAGCAGCAAAGCGTTCACTTACAGGGAGACCCAGTACTTC.

This clone has a handful of counts. The V gene is TRBV28, the J gene TRBJ2-2, with D possibly being TRBD1 (6 bases). V lost 8 bases, J lost 4 bases, and 8 bases lay in between. Germline V gene sequence: CDR1 MDHEN, CDR2 SYDVKM. The CDR3 is 12 residues long. The CDR3 is CASLGGTGELFF. The CDR3 DNA follows: TGTGCCAGCCTAGGGGGCACCGGGGAGCTGTTTTTT. The entire variable domain, with the rest obtained from reference TRBV28 and TRBJ2-2, is as follows: DVKVTQSSRYLVKRTGEKVFLECVQDMDHENMFWYRQDPGLGLRLIYFSYDVKMKEKGDIPEGYSVSREKKERFSLILESASTNQTSMYLCASLGGTGELFFGEGSRLTVL.

As for this clone: Other DNA sequences in the same sample also yield this CDR3. The chain joins TRBV2 to TRBJ2-7; 11 nucleotides align to TRBD1. Germline V gene data show CDR1 as SNHLY and CDR2 as FYNNEI. Trimming removed 1 base from V and 5 bases from J; junction bases left unmatched: 4. The CDR3 sequence is 15 residues long. The CDR3 protein is CASSEGGTGGHEQYF. DNA of the CDR3: TGTGCCAGCAGTGAAGGAGGGACAGGGGGACACGAGCAGTACTTC.

The V call is TRBV9, the J call TRBJ1-1; no clear D. Germline V gene data show CDR1 as SGDLS and CDR2 as YYNGEE. The CDR3 loop spans 14 amino acids. Trimming pared 4 bases from V and 1 base from J, leaving 11 bases between. The CDR3 DNA is TGTGCCAGCAGCCAGGACGGGTGGAACACTGAAGCTTTCTTT. Translated, it gives CASSQDGWNTEAFF.

There are a few counts of this clone. This chain's CDR3 is CASSAGTALYGGYTF. CDR3 DNA: TGTGCCAGCAGCGCCGGGACGGCCCTCTATGGGGGCTACACCTTC. The rearrangement joins TRBV9 to TRBJ1-2, with D maybe TRBD1 (5 bases). The CDR3 spans 15 residues. Germline V gene lookup returns CDR1 SGDLS and CDR2 YYNGEE. V was shortened by 3 bases and J by 8 bases, with 20 bases between the two germline ends.